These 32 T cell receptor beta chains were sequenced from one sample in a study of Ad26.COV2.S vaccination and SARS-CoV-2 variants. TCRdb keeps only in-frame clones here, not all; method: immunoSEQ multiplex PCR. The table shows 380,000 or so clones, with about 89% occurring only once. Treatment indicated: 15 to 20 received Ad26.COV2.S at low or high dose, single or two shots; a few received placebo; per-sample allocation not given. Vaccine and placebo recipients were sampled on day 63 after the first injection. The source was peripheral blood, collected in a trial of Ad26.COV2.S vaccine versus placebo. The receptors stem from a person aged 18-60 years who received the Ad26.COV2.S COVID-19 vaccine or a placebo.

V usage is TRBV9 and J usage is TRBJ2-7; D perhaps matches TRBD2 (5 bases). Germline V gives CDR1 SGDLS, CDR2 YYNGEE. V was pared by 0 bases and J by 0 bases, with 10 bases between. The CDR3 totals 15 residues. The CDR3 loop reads CASSVDAGLSYEQYF. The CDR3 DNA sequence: TGTGCCAGCAGCGTAGATGCGGGCCTCTCCTACGAGCAGTACTTC.

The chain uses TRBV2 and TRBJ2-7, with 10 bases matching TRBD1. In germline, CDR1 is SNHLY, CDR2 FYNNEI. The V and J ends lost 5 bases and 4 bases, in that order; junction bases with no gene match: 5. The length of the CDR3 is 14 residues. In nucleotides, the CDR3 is TGTGCCAGCAGTTTGACAGGGGGCAGATACGAGCAGTACTTC. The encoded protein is CASSLTGGRYEQYF.

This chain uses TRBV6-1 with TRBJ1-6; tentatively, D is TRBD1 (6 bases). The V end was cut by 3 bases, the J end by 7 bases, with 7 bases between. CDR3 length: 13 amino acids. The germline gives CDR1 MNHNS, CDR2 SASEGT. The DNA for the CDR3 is TGTGCCAGCAGTGACAGGGGAAATTCACCCCTCCACTTT. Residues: CASSDRGNSPLHF.

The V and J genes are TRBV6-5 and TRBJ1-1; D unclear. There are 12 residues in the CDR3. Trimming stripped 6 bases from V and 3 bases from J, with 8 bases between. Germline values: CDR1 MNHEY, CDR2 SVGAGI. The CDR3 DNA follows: TGTGCCAGCAGGGATCGGGACACTGAAGCTTTCTTT. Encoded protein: CASRDRDTEAFF.

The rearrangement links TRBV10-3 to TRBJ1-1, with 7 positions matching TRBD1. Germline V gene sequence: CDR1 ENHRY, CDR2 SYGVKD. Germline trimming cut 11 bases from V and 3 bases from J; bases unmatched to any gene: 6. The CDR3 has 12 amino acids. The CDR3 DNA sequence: TGTGCCTCGAATCAGGGGGACACTGAAGCTTTCTTT. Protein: CASNQGDTEAFF.

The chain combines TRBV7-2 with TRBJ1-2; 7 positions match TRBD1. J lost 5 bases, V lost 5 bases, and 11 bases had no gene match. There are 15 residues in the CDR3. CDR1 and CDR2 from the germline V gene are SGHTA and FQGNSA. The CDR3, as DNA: TGTGCCAGCAGCCAACCCGGGACAGAGGGTTATGGCTACACCTTC. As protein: CASSQPGTEGYGYTF.

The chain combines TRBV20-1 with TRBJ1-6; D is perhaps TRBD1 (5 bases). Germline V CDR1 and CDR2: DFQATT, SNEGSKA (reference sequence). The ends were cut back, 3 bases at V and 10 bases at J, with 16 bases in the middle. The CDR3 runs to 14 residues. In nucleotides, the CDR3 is TGCAGTGCTAGTGGAGGGGCAGCAGGGTCACCCCTCCACTTT. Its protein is CSASGGAAGSPLHF.

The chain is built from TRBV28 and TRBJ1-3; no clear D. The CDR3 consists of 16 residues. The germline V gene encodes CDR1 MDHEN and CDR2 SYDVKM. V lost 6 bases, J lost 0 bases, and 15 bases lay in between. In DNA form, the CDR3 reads TGTGCCAGCAGGGTTGACCTTATTAGCTCTGGAAACACCATATATTTT. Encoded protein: CASRVDLISSGNTIYF.

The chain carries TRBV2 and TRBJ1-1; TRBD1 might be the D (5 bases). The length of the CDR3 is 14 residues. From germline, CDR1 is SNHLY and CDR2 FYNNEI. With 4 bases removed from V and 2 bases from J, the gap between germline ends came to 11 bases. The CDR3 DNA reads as TGTGCCAGCAGTGGTAGCAGGGTTAACACTGAAGCTTTCTTT. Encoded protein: CASSGSRVNTEAFF.

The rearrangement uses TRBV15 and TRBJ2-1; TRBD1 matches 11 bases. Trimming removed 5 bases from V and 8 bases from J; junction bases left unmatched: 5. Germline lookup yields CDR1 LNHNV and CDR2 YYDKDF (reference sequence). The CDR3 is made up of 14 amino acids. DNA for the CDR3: TGTGCCACCAGCTGGGACAGGGGGAAGTATGAGCAGTTCTTC. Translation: CATSWDRGKYEQFF.

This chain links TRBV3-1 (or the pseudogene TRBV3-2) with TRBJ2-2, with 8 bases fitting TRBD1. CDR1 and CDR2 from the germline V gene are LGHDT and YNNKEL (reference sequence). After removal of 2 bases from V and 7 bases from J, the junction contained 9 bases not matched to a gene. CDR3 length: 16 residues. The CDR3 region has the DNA TGTGCCAGCAGCCAACCCCCCAGGGGGCTTGACGGGGAGCTGTTTTTT. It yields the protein CASSQPPRGLDGELFF.

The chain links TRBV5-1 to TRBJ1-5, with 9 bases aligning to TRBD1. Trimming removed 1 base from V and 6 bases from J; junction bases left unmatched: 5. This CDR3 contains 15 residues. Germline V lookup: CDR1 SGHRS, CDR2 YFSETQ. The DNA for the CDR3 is TGCGCCAGCAGCTTGTCGGGACAGGGAGGTCAGCCCCAGCATTTT. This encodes CASSLSGQGGQPQHF. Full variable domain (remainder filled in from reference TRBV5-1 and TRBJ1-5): KAGVTQTPRYLIKTRGQQVTLSCSPISGHRSVSWYQQTPGQGLQFLFEYFSETQRNKGNFPGRFSGRQFSNSRSEMNVSTLELGDSALYLCASSLSGQGGQPQHFGDGTRLSIL.

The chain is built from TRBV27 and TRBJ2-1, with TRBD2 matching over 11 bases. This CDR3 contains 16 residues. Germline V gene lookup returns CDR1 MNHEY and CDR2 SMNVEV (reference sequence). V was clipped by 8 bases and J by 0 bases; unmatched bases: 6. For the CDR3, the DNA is TGTGCCAGCCGTACTAGCGGGAGATTCTCCTACAATGAGCAGTTCTTC. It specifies CASRTSGRFSYNEQFF.

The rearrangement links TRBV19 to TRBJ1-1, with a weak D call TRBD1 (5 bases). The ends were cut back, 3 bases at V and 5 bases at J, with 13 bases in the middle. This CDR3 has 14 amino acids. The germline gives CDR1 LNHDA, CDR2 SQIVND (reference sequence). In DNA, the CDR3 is TGTGCCAGTAGTATTATAGGGGCTGGAACTGAAGCTTTCTTT. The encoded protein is CASSIIGAGTEAFF.

DNA of the CDR3: TGCAGCGTTGAAGATATAGAGTACAATGAGCAGTTCTTC. Its translation is CSVEDIEYNEQFF. The chain has TRBV29-1 and TRBJ2-1; D is uncertain. From germline, CDR1 is SQVTM and CDR2 ANQGSEA. Trimming stripped 0 bases from V and 4 bases from J, with 7 bases between. The CDR3 loop spans 13 amino acids.

The DNA of the CDR3 is TGTGCCAGCAGCACCGGCGGGCGGGAGACCCAGTACTTC. Protein product: CASSTGGRETQYF. This chain links TRBV7-9 with TRBJ2-5; TRBD2 might be the D (5 bases). Trimming removed 5 bases from V and 5 bases from J, with 12 bases in between. From germline, CDR1 is SEHNR and CDR2 FQNEAQ (reference sequence). CDR3 length: 13 residues.

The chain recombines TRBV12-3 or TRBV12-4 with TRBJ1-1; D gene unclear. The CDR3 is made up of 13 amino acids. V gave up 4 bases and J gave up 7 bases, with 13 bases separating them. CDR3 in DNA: TGTGCCAGCAGTTCCCCGGGAGGGTTTGAAGCTTTCTTT. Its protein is CASSSPGGFEAFF.

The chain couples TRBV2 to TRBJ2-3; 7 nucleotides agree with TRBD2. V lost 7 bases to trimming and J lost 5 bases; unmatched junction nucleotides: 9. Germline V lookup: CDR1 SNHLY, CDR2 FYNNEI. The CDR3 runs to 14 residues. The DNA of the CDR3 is TGTGCCAGCAACGGGCGGGAGTCCCTAGATACGCAGTATTTT. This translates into CASNGRESLDTQYF.

The CDR3 nucleotides read TGTGCCAGCAGCAAAGGGACTTTCGTTAACACCGGGGAGCTGTTTTTT. It specifies CASSKGTFVNTGELFF. The gene calls are TRBV5-4 and TRBJ2-2; D is perhaps TRBD2 (6 bases). The CDR3 extends over 16 amino acids. Germline assignment: CDR1 SGHNT and CDR2 YYREEE (reference sequence). V was trimmed by 4 bases and J by 2 bases, leaving 15 bases between them.

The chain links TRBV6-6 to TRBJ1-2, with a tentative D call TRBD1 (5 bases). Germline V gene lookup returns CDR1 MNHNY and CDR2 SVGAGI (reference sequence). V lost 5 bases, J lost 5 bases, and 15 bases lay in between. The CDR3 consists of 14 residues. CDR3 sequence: CASSSREIRYGYTF. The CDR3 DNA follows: TGTGCCAGCAGTAGCAGGGAAATAAGATATGGCTACACCTTC.

The CDR3 nucleotides read TGTGCCAGTAGTATCTCAGATACGCAGTATTTT. Its protein is CASSISDTQYF. V usage is TRBV19 and J usage is TRBJ2-3, with unresolved D. V was shortened by 3 bases and J by 4 bases, with 2 bases between the two germline ends. Germline V gene sequence: CDR1 LNHDA, CDR2 SQIVND (reference sequence). This CDR3 region has 11 residues.

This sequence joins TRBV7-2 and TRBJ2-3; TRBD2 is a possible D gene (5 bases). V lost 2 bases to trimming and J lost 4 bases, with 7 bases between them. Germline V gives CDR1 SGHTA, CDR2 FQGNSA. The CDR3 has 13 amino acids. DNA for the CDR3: TGTGCCAGCAGCTTATTGAGGGCAGATACGCAGTATTTT. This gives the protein CASSLLRADTQYF.

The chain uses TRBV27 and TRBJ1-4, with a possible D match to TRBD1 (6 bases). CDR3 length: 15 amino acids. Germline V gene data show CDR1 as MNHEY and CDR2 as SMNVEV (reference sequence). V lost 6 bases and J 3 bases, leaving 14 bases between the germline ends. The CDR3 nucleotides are TGTGCCAGCAGGACGGGGGGGCTGGCTAATGAAAAACTGTTTTTT. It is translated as CASRTGGLANEKLFF.

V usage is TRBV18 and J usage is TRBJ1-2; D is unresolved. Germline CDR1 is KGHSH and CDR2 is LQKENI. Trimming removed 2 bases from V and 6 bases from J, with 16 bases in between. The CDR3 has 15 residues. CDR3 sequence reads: CASSPNRGILNGYTF. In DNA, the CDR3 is TGTGCCAGCTCACCAAACCGGGGTATTTTAAATGGCTACACCTTC.

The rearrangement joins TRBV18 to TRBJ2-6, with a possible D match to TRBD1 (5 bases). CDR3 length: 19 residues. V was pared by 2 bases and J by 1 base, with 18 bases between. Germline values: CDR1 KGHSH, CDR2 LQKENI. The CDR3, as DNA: TGTGCCAGCTCACCATTCCGGGCAGGGAAAGGTTCTGGGGCCAACGTCCTGACTTTC. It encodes CASSPFRAGKGSGANVLTF.

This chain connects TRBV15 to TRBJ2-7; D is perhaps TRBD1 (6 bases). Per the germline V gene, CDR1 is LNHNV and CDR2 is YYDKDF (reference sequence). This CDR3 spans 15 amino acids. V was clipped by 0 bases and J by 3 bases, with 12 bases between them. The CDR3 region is CATSRDLTGYYEQYF. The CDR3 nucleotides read TGTGCCACCAGCAGAGATCTCACAGGGTACTACGAGCAGTACTTC.

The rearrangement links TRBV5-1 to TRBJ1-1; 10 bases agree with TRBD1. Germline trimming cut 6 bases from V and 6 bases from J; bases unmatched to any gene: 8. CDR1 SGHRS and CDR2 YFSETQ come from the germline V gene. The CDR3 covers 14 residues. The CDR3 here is CASKTTGGASEAFF. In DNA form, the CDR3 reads TGCGCCAGCAAAACGACAGGGGGCGCGTCTGAAGCTTTCTTT.

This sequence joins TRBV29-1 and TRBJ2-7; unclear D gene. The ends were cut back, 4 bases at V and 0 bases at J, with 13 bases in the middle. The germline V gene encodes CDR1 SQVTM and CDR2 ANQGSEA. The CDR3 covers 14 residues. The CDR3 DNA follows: TGCAGCGTTGTTCCCGGGTTAAGCTCCTACGAGCAGTACTTC. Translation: CSVVPGLSSYEQYF.

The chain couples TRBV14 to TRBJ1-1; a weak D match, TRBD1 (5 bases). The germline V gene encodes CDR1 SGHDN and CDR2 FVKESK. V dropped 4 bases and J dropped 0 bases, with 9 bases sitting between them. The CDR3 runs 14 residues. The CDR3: CASSRQSMNTEAFF. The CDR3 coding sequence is TGTGCCAGCAGCCGACAGTCCATGAACACTGAAGCTTTCTTT. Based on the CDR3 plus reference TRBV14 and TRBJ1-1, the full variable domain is EAGVTQFPSHSVIEKGQTVTLRCDPISGHDNLYWYRRVMGKEIKFLLHFVKESKQDESGMPNNRFLAERTGGTYSTLKVQPAELEDSGVYFCASSRQSMNTEAFFGQGTRLTVV.

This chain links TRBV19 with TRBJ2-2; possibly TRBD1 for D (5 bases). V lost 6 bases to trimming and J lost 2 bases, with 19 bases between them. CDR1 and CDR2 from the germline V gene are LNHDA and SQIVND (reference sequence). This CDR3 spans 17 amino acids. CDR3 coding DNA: TGTGCCAGTAGACCCGTAAGGGGTCGGCAAAACACCGGGGAGCTGTTTTTT. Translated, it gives CASRPVRGRQNTGELFF.

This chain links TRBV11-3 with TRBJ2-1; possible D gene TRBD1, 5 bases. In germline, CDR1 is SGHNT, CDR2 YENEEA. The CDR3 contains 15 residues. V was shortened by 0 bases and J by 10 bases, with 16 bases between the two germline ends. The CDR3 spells CASSLDPGYTSEQFF. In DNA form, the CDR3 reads TGTGCCAGCAGCTTAGATCCAGGGTATACATCCGAGCAGTTCTTC.

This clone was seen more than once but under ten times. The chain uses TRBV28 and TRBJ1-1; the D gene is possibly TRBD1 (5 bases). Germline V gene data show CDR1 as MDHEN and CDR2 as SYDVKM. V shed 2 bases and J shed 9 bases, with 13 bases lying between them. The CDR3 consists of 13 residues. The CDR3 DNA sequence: TGTGCCAGCAGTTTACGGGACCTTCAAAAAGCTTTCTTT. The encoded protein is CASSLRDLQKAFF.